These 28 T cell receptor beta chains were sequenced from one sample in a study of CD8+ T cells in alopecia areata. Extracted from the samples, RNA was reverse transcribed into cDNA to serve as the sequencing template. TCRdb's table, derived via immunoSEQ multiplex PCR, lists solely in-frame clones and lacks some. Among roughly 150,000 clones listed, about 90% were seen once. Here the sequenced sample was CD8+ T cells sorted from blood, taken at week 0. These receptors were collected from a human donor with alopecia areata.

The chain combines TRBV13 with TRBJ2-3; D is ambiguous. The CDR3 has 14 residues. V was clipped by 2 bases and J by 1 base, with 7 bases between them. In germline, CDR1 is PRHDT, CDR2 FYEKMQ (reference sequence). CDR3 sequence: CASSLFYRTDTQYF. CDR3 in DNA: TGTGCCAGCAGCTTATTCTACCGCACAGATACGCAGTATTTT.

CDR3 loop: CASSDWTGRDQPQHF. DNA for the CDR3: TGTGCCAGCAGTGACTGGACAGGTAGGGATCAGCCCCAGCATTTT. The V and J genes are TRBV6-5 and TRBJ1-5, with 7 bases matching TRBD1. The V segment lost 5 bases and the J segment 5 bases; nucleotides outside the gene matches: 9. From germline, CDR1 is MNHEY and CDR2 SVGAGI. CDR3 length: 15 residues.

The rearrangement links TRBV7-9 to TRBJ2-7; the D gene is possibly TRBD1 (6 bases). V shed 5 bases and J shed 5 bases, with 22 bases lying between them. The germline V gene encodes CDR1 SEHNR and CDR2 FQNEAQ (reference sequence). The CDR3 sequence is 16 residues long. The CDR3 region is CASSPPYDSGEDEQYF. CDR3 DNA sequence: TGTGCCAGCAGCCCCCCATACGACTCAGGGGAAGACGAGCAGTACTTC.

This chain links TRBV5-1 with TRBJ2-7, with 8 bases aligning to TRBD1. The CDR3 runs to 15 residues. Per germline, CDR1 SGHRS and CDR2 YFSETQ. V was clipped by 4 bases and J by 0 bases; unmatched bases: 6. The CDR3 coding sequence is TGCGCCAGCAGCACCGGACAGGGCATCTCCTACGAGCAGTACTTC. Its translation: CASSTGQGISYEQYF.

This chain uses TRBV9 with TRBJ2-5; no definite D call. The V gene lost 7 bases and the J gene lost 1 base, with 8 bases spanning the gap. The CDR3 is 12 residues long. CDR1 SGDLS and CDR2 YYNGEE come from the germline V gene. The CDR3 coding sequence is TGTGCCAGCTCCGGCGCCCAAGAGACCCAGTACTTC. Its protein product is CASSGAQETQYF.

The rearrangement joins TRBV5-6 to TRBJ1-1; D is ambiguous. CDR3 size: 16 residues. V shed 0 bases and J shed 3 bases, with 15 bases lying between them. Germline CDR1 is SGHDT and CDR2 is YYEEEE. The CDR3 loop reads CASSLAISDGDTEAFF. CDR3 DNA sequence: TGTGCCAGCAGCTTGGCCATTTCGGACGGAGACACTGAAGCTTTCTTT.

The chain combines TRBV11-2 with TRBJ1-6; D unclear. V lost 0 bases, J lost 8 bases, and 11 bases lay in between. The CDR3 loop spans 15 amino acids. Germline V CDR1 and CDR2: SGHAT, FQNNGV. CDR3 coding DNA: TGTGCCAGCAGCTTAGATTTAACGGGCTATTCACCCCTCCACTTT. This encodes CASSLDLTGYSPLHF.

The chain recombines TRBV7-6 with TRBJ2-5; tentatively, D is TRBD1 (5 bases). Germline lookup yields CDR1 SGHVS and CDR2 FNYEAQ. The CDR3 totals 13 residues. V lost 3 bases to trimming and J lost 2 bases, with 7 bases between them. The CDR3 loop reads CASSFAGQETQYF. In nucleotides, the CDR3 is TGTGCCAGCAGCTTCGCAGGGCAAGAGACCCAGTACTTC.

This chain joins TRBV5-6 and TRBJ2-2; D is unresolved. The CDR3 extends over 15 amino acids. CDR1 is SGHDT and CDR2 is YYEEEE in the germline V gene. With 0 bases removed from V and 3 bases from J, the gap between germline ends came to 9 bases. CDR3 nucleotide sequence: TGTGCCAGCAGCTTGGAGCTCAGCTACACCGGGGAGCTGTTTTTT. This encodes CASSLELSYTGELFF.

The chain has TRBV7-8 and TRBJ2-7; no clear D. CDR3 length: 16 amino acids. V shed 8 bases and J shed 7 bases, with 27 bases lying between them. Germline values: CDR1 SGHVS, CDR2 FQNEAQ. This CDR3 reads CASQSRHFDLLGEQYF. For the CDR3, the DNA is TGTGCCAGCCAGAGTCGGCACTTCGACCTACTTGGGGAGCAGTACTTC.

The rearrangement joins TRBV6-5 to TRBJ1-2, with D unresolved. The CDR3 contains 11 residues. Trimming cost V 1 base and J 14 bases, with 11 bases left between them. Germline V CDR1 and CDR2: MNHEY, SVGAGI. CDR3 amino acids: CASSYYGSYTF. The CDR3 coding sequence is TGTGCCAGCAGTTACTACGGGTCCTATACCTTC.

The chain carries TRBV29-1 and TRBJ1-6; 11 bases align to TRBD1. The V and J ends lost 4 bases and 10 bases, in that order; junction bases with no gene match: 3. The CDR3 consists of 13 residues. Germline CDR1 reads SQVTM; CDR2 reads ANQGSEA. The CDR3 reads CSVARDRGSPLHF. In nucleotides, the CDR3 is TGCAGCGTTGCCCGGGACAGGGGGTCACCCCTCCACTTT.

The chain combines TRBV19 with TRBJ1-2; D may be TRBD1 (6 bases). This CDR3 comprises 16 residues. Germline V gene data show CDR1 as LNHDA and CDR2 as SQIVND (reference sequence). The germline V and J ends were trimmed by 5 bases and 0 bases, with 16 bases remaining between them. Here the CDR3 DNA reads TGTGCCAGTAGTCGACAGGCGGTGGTGGCTAACTATGGCTACACCTTC. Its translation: CASSRQAVVANYGYTF.

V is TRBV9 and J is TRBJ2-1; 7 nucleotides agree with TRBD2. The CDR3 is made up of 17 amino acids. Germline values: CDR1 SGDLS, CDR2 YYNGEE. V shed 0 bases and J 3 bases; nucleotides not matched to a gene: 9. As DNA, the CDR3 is TGTGCCAGCAGCGTAGCTCCCCGGGGACTACACTACAATGAGCAGTTCTTC. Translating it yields CASSVAPRGLHYNEQFF.

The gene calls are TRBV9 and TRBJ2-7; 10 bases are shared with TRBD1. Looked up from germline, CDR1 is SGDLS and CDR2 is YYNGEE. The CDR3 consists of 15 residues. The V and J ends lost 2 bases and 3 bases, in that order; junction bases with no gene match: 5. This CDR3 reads CASSVAGTGVYEQYF. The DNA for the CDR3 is TGTGCCAGCAGCGTCGCCGGGACAGGGGTCTACGAGCAGTACTTC. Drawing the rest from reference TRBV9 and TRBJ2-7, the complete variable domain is DSGVTQTPKHLITATGQRVTLRCSPRSGDLSVYWYQQSLDQGLQFLIQYYNGEERAKGNILERFSAQQFPDLHSELNLSSLELGDSALYFCASSVAGTGVYEQYFGPGTRLTVT.

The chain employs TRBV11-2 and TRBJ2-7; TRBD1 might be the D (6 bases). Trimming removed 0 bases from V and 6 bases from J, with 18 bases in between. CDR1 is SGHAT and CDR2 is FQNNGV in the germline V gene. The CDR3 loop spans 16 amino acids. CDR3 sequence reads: CASSLDRPGVLSEQYF. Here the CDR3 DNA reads TGTGCCAGCAGCTTAGATCGGCCAGGGGTCTTGTCCGAGCAGTACTTC.

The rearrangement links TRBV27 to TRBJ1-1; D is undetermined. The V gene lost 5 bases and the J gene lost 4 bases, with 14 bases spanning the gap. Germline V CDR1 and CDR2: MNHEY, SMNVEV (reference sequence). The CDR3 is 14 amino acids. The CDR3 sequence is CASSPSSLGTEAFF. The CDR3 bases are TGTGCCAGCAGTCCCAGTTCCCTGGGCACTGAAGCTTTCTTT.

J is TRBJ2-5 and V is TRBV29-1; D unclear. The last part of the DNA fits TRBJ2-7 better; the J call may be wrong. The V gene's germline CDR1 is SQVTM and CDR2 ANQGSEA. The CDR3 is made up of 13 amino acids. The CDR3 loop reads CSSVGPEAYEQYF. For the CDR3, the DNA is TGCAGCTCCGTCGGGCCAGAGGCGTACGAGCAGTACTTC.

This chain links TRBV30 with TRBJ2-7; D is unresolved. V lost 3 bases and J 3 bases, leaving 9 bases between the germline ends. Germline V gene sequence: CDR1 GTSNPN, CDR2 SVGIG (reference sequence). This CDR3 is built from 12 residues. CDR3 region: CAWSGRSYEQYF. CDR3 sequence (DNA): TGTGCCTGGAGCGGCAGGAGCTACGAGCAGTACTTC.

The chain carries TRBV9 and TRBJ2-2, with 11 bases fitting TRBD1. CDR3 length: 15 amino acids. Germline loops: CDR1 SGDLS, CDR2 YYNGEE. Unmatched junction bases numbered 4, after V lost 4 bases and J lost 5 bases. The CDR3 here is CASSSGTGGTGELFF. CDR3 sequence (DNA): TGTGCCAGCAGCTCCGGGACAGGGGGGACCGGGGAGCTGTTTTTT.

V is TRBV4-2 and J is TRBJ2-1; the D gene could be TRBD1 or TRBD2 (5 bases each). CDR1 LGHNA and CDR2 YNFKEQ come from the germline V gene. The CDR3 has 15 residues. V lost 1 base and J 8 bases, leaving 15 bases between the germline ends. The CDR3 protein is CASSQGLGLGDEQFF. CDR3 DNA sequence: TGTGCCAGCAGCCAAGGACTGGGGTTGGGGGATGAGCAGTTCTTC.

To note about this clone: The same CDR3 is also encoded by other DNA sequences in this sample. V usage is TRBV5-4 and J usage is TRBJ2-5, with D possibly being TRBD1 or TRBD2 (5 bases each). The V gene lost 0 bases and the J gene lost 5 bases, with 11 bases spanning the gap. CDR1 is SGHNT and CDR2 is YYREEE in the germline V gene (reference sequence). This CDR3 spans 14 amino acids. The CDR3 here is CASSLVSREETQYF. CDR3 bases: TGTGCCAGCAGCTTGGTGTCCAGGGAGGAGACCCAGTACTTC.

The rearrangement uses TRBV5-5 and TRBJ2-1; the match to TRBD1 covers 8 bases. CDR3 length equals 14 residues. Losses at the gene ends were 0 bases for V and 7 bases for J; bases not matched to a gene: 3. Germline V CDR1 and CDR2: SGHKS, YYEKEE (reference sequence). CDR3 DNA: TGTGCCAGCAGCTTGGACAGGGGGTCGAATGAGCAGTTCTTC. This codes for CASSLDRGSNEQFF.

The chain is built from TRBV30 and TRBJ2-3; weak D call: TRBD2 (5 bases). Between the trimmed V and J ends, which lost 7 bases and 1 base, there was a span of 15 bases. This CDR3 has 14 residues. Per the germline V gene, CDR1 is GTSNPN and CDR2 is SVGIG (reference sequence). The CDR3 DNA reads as TGTGCCTTGGAGAACGGGGTTGGCACAGATACGCAGTATTTT. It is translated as CALENGVGTDTQYF. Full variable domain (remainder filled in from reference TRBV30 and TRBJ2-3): SQTIHQWPATLVQPVGSPLSLECTVEGTSNPNLYWYRQAAGRGLQLLFYSVGIGQISSEVPQNLSASRPQDRQFILSSKKLLLSDSGFYLCALENGVGTDTQYFGPGTRLTVL.

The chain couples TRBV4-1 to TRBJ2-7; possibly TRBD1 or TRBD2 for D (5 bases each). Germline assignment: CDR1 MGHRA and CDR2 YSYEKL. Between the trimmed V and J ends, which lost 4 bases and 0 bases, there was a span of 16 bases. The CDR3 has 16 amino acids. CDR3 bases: TGCGCCAGCAGCCCCGCTCCGAGGGGAAGCTCCTACGAGCAGTACTTC. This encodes CASSPAPRGSSYEQYF.

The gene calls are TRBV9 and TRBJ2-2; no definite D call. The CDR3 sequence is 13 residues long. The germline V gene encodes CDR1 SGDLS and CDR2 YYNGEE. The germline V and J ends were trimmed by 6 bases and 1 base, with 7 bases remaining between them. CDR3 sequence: CASNPGNTGELFF. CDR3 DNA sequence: TGTGCCAGCAACCCGGGGAACACCGGGGAGCTGTTTTTT.

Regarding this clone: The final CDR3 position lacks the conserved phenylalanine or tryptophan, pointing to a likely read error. CDR3 sequence: CASSSDRGHYEQYL. The CDR3 DNA reads as TGTGCCAGCAGCTCGGACAGGGGGCACTACGAGCAGTACCTC. This chain uses TRBV13 with TRBJ2-7, with 11 bases matching TRBD1. V shed 4 bases, J shed 3 bases, and the junction held 2 bases outside the gene matches. Germline V gene lookup returns CDR1 PRHDT and CDR2 FYEKMQ (reference sequence). The CDR3 extends over 14 amino acids.

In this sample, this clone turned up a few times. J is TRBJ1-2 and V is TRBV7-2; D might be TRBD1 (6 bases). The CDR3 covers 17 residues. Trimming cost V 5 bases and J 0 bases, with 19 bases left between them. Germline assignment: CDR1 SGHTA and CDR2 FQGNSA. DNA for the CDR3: TGTGCCAGCAGCCATTTATGGGACATCGGCCCTAACTATGGCTACACCTTC. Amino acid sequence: CASSHLWDIGPNYGYTF. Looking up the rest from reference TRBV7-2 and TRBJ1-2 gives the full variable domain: GAGVSQSPSNKVTEKGKDVELRCDPISGHTALYWYRQSLGQGLEFLIYFQGNSAPDKSGLPSDRFSAERTGGSVSTLTIQRTQQEDSAVYLCASSHLWDIGPNYGYTFGSGTRLTVV.